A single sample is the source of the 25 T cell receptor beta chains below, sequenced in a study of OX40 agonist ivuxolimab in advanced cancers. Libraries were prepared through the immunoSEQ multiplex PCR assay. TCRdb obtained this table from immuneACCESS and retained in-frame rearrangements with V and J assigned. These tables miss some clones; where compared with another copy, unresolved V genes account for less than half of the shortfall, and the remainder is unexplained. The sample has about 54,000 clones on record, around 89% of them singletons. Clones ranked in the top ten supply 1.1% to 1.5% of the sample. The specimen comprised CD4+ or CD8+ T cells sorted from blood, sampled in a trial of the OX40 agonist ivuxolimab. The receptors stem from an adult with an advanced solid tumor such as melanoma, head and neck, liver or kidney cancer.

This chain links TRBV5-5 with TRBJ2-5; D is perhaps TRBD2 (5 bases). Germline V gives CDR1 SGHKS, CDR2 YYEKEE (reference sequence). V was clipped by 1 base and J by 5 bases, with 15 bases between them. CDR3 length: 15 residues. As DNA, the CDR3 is TGTGCCAGCAGCTTGACGGCCACTAGTCGGGAGACCCAGTACTTC. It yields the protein CASSLTATSRETQYF.

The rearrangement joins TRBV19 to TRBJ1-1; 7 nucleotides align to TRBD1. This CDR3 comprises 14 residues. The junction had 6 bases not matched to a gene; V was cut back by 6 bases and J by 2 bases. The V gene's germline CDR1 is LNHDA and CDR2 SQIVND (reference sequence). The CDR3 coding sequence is TGTGCCAGTAGGTTGCAGGGGGTCAACACTGAAGCTTTCTTT. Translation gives CASRLQGVNTEAFF.

This chain's CDR3 is CSVDSPGPEEKLFF. The CDR3 DNA reads TGCAGCGTTGACTCACCAGGTCCAGAGGAAAAACTGTTTTTT. This sequence joins TRBV29-1 and TRBJ1-4, with D hard to call. This CDR3 comprises 14 residues. In germline, CDR1 is SQVTM, CDR2 ANQGSEA. Trimming took off 3 bases at V and 8 bases at J, with 16 bases between the two ends.

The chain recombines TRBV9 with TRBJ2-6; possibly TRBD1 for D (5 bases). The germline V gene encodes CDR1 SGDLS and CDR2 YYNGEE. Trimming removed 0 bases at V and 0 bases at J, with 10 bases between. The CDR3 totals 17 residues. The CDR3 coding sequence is TGTGCCAGCAGCGTAGGGCAGGGTACCTCTGGGGCCAACGTCCTGACTTTC. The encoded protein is CASSVGQGTSGANVLTF.

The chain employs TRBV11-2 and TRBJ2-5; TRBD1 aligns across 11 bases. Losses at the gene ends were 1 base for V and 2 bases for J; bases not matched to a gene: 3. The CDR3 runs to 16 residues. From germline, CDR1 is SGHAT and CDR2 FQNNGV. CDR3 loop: CASSLGTGGPQETQYF. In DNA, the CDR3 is TGTGCCAGCAGCTTAGGGACAGGGGGCCCTCAAGAGACCCAGTACTTC.

DNA for the CDR3: TGTGCCAGCAGCACCACGTCCAGTGAGCAGTTCTTC. Protein sequence: CASSTTSSEQFF. V usage is TRBV11-3 and J usage is TRBJ2-1; D gene uncertain. V was clipped by 5 bases and J by 9 bases, with 11 bases between them. The CDR3 spans 12 residues. Per germline, CDR1 SGHNT and CDR2 YENEEA.

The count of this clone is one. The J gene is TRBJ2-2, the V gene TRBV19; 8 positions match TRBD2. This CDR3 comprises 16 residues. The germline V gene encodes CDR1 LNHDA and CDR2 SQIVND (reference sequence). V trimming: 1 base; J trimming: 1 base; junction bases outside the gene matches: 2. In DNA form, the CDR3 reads TGTGCCAGTAGTATAGTCGCGGGAGGGAACACCGGGGAGCTGTTTTTT. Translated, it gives CASSIVAGGNTGELFF. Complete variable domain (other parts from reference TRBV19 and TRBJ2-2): DGGITQSPKYLFRKEGQNVTLSCEQNLNHDAMYWYRQDPGQGLRLIYYSQIVNDFQKGDIAEGYSVSREKKESFPLTVTSAQKNPTAFYLCASSIVAGGNTGELFFGEGSRLTVL.

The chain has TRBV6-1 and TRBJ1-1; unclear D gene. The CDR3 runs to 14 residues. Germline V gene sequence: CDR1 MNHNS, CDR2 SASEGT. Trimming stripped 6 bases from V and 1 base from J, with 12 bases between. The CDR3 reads CASRRAGQNTEAFF. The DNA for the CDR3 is TGTGCCAGCAGGCGGGCGGGTCAGAACACTGAAGCTTTCTTT.

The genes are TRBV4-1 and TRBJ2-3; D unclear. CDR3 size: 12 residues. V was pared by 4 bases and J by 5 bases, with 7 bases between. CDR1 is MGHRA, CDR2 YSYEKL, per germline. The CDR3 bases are TGCGCCAGCAGCCCGGACGAAGATACGCAGTATTTT. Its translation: CASSPDEDTQYF.

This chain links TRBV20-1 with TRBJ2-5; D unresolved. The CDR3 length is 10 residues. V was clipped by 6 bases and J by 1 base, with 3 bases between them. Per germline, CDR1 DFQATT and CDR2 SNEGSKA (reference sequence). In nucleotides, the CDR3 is TGCAGTGCCGCCCAAGAGACCCAGTACTTC. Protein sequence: CSAAQETQYF.

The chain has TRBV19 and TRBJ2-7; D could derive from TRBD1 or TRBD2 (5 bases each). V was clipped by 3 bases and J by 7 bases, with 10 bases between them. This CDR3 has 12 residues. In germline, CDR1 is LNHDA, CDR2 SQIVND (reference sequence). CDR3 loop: CASSIEGREQYF. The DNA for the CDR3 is TGTGCCAGTAGTATCGAGGGGCGGGAGCAGTACTTC.

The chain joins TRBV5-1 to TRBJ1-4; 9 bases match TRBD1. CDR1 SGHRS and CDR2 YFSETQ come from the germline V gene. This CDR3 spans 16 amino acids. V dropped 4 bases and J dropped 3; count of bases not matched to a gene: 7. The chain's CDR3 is CASSPGTGKANEKLFF. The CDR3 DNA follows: TGCGCCAGCAGCCCAGGGACAGGGAAGGCTAATGAAAAACTGTTTTTT.

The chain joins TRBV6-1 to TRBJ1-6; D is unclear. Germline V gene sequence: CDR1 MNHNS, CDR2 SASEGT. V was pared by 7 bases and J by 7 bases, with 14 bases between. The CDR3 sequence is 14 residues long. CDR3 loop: CASTPSAGNSPLHF. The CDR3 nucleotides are TGTGCCAGCACCCCGAGTGCGGGGAATTCACCCCTCCACTTT.

The CDR3 nucleotides are TGTGCCAGCAGTTTATCGCTAGGGGTCGCTGGGGCCAACGTCCTGACTTTC. This codes for CASSLSLGVAGANVLTF. V gene TRBV27 combines with J gene TRBJ2-6; D possibly corresponds to TRBD1 (5 bases). CDR1 and CDR2 from the germline V gene are MNHEY and SMNVEV (reference sequence). V shed 0 bases and J shed 2 bases, with 11 bases lying between them. CDR3 length equals 17 residues.

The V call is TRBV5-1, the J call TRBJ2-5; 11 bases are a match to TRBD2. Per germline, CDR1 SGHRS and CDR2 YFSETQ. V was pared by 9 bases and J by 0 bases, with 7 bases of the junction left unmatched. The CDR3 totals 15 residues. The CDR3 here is CATRRTSGYQETQYF. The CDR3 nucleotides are TGCGCCACCCGAAGGACTAGCGGGTACCAAGAGACCCAGTACTTC.

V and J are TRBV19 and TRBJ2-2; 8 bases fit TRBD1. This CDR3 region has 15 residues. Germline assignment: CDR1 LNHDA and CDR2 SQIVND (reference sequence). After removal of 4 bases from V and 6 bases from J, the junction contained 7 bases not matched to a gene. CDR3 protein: CASSSGQGRAGELFF. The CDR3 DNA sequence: TGTGCCAGTAGTAGTGGACAGGGTCGGGCCGGGGAGCTGTTTTTT.

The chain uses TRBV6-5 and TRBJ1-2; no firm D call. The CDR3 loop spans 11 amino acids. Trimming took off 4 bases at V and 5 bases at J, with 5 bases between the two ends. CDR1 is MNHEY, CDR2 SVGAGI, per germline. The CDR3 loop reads CASSSSYGYTF. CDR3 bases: TGTGCCAGCAGTTCCTCTTATGGCTACACCTTC.

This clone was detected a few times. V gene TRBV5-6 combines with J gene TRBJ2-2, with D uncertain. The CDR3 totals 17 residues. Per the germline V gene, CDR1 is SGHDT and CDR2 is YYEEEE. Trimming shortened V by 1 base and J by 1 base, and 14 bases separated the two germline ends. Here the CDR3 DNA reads TGTGCCAGCAGCTTGCTTCGTTGGCGGCAGAACACCGGGGAGCTGTTTTTT. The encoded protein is CASSLLRWRQNTGELFF.

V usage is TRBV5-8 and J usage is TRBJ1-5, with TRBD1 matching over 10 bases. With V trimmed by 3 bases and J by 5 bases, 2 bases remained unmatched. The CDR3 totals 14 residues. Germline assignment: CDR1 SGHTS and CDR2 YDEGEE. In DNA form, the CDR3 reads TGTGCCAGCAGCTCGGGACAGGGGTATCAGCCCCAGCATTTT. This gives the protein CASSSGQGYQPQHF.

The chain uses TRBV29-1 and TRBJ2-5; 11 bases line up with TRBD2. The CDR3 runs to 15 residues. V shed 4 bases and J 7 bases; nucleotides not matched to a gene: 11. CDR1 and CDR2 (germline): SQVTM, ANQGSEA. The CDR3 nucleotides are TGCAGCGTTGGGTCTAGCGGGGGGCGGATGGGGACCCAGTACTTC. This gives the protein CSVGSSGGRMGTQYF.

Here the CDR3 reads CASSSTRQIDYGYTF. For the CDR3, the DNA is TGTGCCAGCAGCTCAACTAGACAGATCGACTATGGCTACACCTTC. The rearrangement joins TRBV5-4 to TRBJ1-2, with D possibly TRBD1 on 5 matching bases. The CDR3 is 15 residues long. V was clipped by 3 bases and J by 3 bases, with 15 bases between them. Germline V gene lookup returns CDR1 SGHNT and CDR2 YYREEE (reference sequence).

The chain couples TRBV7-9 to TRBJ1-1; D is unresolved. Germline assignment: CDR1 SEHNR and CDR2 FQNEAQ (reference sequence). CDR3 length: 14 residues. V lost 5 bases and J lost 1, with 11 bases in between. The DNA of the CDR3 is TGTGCCAGCAGCCCGCAGAACAGGAACACTGAAGCTTTCTTT. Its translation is CASSPQNRNTEAFF.

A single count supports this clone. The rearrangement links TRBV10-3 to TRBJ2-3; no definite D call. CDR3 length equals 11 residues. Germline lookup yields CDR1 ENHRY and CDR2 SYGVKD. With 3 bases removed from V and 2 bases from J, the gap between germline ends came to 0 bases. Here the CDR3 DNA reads TGTGCCATCAGTGACACAGATACGCAGTATTTT. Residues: CAISDTDTQYF.

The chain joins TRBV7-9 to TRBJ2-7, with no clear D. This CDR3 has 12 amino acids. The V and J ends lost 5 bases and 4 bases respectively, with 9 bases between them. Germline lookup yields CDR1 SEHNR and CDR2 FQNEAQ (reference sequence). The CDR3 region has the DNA TGTGCCAGCAGCCCGACGGCTTACGAGCAGTACTTC. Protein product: CASSPTAYEQYF. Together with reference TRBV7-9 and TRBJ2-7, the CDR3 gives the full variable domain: DTGVSQNPRHKITKRGQNVTFRCDPISEHNRLYWYRQTLGQGPEFLTYFQNEAQLEKSRLLSDRFSAERPKGSFSTLEIQRTEQGDSAMYLCASSPTAYEQYFGPGTRLTVT.

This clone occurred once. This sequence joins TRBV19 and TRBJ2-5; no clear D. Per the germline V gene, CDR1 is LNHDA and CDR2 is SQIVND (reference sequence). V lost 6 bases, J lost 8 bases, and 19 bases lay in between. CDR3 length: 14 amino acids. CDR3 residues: CASSQQDTRQTQYF. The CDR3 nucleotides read TGTGCCAGTAGCCAACAAGATACAAGACAAACCCAGTACTTC.